These 3 T cell receptor beta chains originate from one sample sequenced in a study of cytomegalovirus exposure and HLA in healthy donors. PCR used 60 Vbeta primers and 13 Jbeta primers. The data were produced by immunoSEQ multiplex PCR, yet TCRdb's version contains in-frame clones alone and is incomplete. Among about 160,000 clones listed, around four fifths were seen once. Sequencing used PBMCs. The receptors shown here come from a man in his thirties or forties in good health and CMV-seronegative.

The chain links TRBV5-6 to TRBJ2-3, with 9 bases identical to TRBD1. Germline lookup yields CDR1 SGHDT and CDR2 YYEEEE. J gave up 5 bases and V 0 bases, and 10 bases lay outside the gene matches. The CDR3 spans 17 residues. The CDR3 sequence: CASSLVPGQGIGDTQYF. In nucleotides, the CDR3 is TGTGCCAGCAGCTTGGTACCGGGACAGGGAATAGGAGATACGCAGTATTTT.

This chain joins TRBV30 and TRBJ1-5, with D perhaps matching TRBD1 (6 bases). Germline CDR1 is GTSNPN and CDR2 is SVGIG (reference sequence). The CDR3 spans 12 residues. Deletions cut 3 bases from V and 7 bases from J, with 10 bases between. CDR3 amino acids: CAWSEQGQPQHF. In DNA, the CDR3 is TGTGCCTGGAGCGAACAGGGCCAGCCCCAGCATTTT.

The V call is TRBV7-2, the J call TRBJ2-3; TRBD1 might be the D (5 bases). The CDR3 spans 14 residues. The germline CDR1 and CDR2 sequences are SGHTA and FQGNSA. V was pared by 5 bases and J by 4 bases, with 13 bases between. CDR3 sequence (DNA): TGTGCCAGCAGCCCCCACCAGGGTCCAGATACGCAGTATTTT. Residues: CASSPHQGPDTQYF.